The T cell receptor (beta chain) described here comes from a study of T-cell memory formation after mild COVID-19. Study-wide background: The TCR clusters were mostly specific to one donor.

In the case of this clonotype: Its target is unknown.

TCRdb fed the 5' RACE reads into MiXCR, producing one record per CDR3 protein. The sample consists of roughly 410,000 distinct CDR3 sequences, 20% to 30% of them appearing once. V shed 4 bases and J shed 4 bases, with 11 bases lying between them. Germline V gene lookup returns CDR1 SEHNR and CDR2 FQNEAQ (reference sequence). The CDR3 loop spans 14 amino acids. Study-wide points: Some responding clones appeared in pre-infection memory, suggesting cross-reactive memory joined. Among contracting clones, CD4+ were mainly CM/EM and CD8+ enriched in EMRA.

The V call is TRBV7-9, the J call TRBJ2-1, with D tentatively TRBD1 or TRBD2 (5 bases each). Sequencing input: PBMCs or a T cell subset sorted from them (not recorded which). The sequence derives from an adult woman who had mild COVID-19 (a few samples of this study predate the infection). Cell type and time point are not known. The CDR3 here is CASSSTGTYNEQFF. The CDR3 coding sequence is TGTGCCAGCAGCTCAACCGGGACGTACAATGAGCAGTTCTTC.